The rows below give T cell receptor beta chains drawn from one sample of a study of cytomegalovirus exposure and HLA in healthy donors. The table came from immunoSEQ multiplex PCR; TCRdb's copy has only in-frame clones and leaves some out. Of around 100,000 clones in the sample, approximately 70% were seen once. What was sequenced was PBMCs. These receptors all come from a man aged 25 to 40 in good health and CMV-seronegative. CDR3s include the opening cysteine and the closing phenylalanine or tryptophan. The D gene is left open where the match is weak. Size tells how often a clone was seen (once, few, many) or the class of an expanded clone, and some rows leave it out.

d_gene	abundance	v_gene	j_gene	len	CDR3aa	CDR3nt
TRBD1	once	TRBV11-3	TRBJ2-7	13	CAQLGDSSYEQYF	TGTGCCCAGCTAGGGGACAGCTCCTACGAGCAGTACTTC
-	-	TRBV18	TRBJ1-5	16	CASSPSAGSPNQPQHF	TGTGCCAGCTCACCATCCGCCGGGAGCCCCAATCAGCCCCAGCATTTT
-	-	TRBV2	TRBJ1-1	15	CASSQTPGMNTEAFF	TGTGCCAGCAGTCAGACACCAGGCATGAACACTGAAGCTTTCTTT
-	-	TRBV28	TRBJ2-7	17	CASGYDPGTPGAGEQYF	TGTGCCAGCGGTTACGACCCCGGGACACCAGGGGCCGGAGAGCAGTACTTC
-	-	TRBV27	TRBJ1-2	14	CASSPRQSFYGYTF	TGTGCCAGCAGCCCCAGACAGTCATTCTATGGCTACACCTTC
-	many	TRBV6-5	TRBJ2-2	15	CASSPGAGDVGELFF	TGTGCCAGCAGCCCGGGGGCGGGAGATGTCGGGGAGCTGTTTTTT
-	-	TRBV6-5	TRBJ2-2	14	CASSYRQVGGELFF	TGTGCCAGCAGTTACCGACAGGTCGGCGGGGAGCTGTTTTTT
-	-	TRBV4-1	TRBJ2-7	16	CASSQEGDGRPIEQYF	TGCGCCAGCAGCCAAGAGGGAGACGGACGACCCATAGAGCAGTACTTC
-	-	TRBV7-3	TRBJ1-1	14	CASSHRLESAEAFF	TGTGCCAGCAGCCACCGTCTGGAAAGCGCCGAAGCTTTCTTT
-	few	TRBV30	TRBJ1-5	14	CAWRTDNSNQPQHF	TGTGCCTGGAGGACGGACAATAGCAATCAGCCCCAGCATTTT
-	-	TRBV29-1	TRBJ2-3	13	CSVEAPQTDTQYF	TGCAGCGTTGAGGCCCCTCAAACAGATACGCAGTATTTT
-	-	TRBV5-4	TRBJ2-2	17	CASSPHLGAGRSGELFF	TGTGCCAGCAGCCCTCACCTGGGGGCAGGACGGAGCGGGGAGCTGTTTTTT
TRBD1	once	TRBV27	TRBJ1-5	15	CASSLGTGRSQPQHF	TGTGCCAGCAGCCTGGGGACAGGGAGAAGTCAGCCCCAGCATTTT
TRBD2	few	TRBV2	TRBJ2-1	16	CASSFTSGGAYNEQFF	TGTGCCAGCAGTTTTACTAGCGGGGGGGCCTACAATGAGCAGTTCTTC
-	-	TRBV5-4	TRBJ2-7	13	CASSLDEVGEQYF	TGTGCCAGCAGCTTGGACGAGGTTGGCGAGCAGTACTTC
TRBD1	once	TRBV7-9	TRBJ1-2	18	CASSFAYGTGVSNYGYTF	TGTGCCAGCAGCTTCGCTTATGGGACAGGGGTATCTAACTATGGCTACACCTTC
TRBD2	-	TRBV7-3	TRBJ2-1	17	CASSLMGGRSPNNEQFF	TGTGCCAGCAGCTTAATGGGCGGGAGGTCGCCAAACAATGAGCAGTTCTTC
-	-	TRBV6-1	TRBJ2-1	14	CASLSAGLYNEQFF	TGTGCCAGCCTGTCGGCGGGCCTATACAATGAGCAGTTCTTC
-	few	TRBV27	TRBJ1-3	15	CASSLTGDSGNTIYF	TGTGCCAGCAGTTTAACCGGGGACTCTGGAAACACCATATATTTT
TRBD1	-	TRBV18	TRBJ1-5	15	CASSPPGQGNQPQHF	TGTGCCAGCTCACCACCCGGACAGGGAAATCAGCCCCAGCATTTT
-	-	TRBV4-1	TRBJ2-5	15	CASSLGDTVQETQYF	TGCGCCAGCAGCCTTGGGGACACAGTTCAAGAGACCCAGTACTTC
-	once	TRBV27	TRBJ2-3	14	CASSEAEGTDTQYF	TGTGCCAGCAGTGAGGCAGAAGGCACAGATACGCAGTATTTT
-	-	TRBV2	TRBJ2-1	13	CAVAESSYNEQFF	TGTGCCGTAGCAGAGAGCTCCTACAATGAGCAGTTCTTC
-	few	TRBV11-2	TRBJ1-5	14	CASSFQGTAQPQHF	TGTGCCAGCAGCTTTCAGGGGACCGCTCAGCCCCAGCATTTT
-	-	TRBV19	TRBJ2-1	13	CASSILRGNEQFF	TGTGCCAGTAGTATACTTCGGGGCAATGAGCAGTTCTTC
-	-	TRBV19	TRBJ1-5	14	CASSIGGFDQPQHF	TGTGCCAGTAGTATAGGAGGGTTCGATCAGCCCCAGCATTTT
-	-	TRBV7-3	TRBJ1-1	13	CASSYRQNTEAFF	TGTGCCAGCAGCTATCGACAGAACACTGAAGCTTTCTTT
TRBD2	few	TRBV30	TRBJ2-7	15	CALKTSEVSLGEQYF	TGTGCCTTGAAAACTAGCGAGGTTTCCCTGGGCGAGCAGTACTTC
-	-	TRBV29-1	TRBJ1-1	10	CSVSLREAFF	TGCAGCGTGAGTCTCCGTGAAGCTTTCTTT
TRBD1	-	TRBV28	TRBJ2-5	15	CASSFSGGRQETQYF	TGTGCCAGCAGTTTTTCAGGGGGCAGGCAAGAGACCCAGTACTTC
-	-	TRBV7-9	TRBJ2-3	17	CASSLSGLRVLTDTQYF	TGTGCCAGCAGCCTATCGGGACTCCGAGTTTTGACGGATACGCAGTATTTT
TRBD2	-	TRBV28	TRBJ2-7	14	CASRALAGFYEQYF	TGTGCCAGCAGGGCTCTAGCGGGGTTCTACGAGCAGTACTTC
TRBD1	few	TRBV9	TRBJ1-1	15	CASSVGGGLNTEAFF	TGTGCCAGCAGCGTAGGAGGGGGCTTGAACACTGAAGCTTTCTTT
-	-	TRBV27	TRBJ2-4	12	CASSSGTQIQYF	TGTGCCAGCAGTTCCGGGACACAAATTCAGTACTTC
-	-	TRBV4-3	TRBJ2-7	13	CASSQERPDEQYF	TGCGCCAGCAGCCAGGAGAGACCTGACGAGCAGTACTTC
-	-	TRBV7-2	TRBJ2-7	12	CASSLVRGEQYF	TGTGCCAGCAGCTTAGTTCGGGGCGAGCAGTACTTC
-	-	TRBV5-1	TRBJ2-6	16	CASSPEGRTGANVLTF	TGCGCCAGCAGCCCGGAGGGGCGCACTGGGGCCAACGTCCTGACTTTC
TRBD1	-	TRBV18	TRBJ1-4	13	CASSPAGGEKLFF	TGTGCCAGCTCACCCGCAGGGGGTGAAAAACTGTTTTTT
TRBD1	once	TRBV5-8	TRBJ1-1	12	CASSLGGQRAFF	TGTGCCAGCAGCCTGGGGGGACAGCGGGCTTTCTTT